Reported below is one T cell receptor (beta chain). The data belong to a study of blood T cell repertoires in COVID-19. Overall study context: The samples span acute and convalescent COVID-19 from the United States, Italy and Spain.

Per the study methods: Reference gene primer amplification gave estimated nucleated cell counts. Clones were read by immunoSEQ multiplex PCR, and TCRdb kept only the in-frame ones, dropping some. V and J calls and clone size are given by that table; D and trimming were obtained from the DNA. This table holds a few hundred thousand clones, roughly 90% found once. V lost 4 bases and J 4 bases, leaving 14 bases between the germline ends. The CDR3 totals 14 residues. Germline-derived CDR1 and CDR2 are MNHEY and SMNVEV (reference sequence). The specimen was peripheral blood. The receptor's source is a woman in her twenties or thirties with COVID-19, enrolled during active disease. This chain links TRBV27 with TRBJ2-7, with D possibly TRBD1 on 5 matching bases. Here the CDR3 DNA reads TGTGCCAGCAGTTCGCGACAGCTCCCATACGAGCAGTACTTC. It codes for CASSSRQLPYEQYF.